Below, 10 T cell receptor beta chains from the same sample are listed, as sequenced in a study of T cell responses to AZD1222 COVID-19 vaccine (dated by TCRdb to the early 2020s). Libraries came from the immunoSEQ multiplex PCR assay. In its TCRdb copy, this immuneACCESS table keeps in-frame sequences only and misses some clones. Where compared with another copy, unresolved V genes explain less than half of these, and the others have no known cause. The sample table holds under 120,000 clones, of which roughly nine tenths were seen once. Around 2.3% of the sample belongs to the ten largest clones. The sample's time point label, decoded: about 28 days (+/-7) after the second vaccine dose. The sequencing used peripheral blood, collected 28 days after the second AZD1222 dose. The receptor source for this set is an adult who received the AZD1222 COVID-19 vaccine.

This chain links TRBV5-1 with TRBJ2-5; D might be TRBD1 (5 bases). V was shortened by 4 bases and J by 5 bases, with 15 bases between the two germline ends. The CDR3 loop spans 14 amino acids. The germline gives CDR1 SGHRS, CDR2 YFSETQ. The CDR3 bases are TGCGCCAGCAGCCAGGGTGTTTTGAGGGAGACCCAGTACTTC. It translates to CASSQGVLRETQYF.

The chain carries TRBV7-9 and TRBJ2-3; D is tentatively TRBD1 or TRBD2 (5 bases each). This CDR3 spans 14 amino acids. Trimming stripped 9 bases from V and 0 bases from J, with 13 bases between. The germline V gene has CDR1 SEHNR and CDR2 FQNEAQ (reference sequence). The CDR3 DNA reads as TGTGCCAGATCCGGGACGGAAAGCACAGATACGCAGTATTTT. Amino acid sequence: CARSGTESTDTQYF.

V is TRBV5-6 and J is TRBJ1-2; the D gene is possibly TRBD1 (6 bases). The germline V gene encodes CDR1 SGHDT and CDR2 YYEEEE. Trimming shortened V by 3 bases and J by 2 bases, and 14 bases separated the two germline ends. The CDR3 consists of 15 residues. As DNA, the CDR3 is TGTGCCAGCAGCTGGACAGAGATTCCCAACTATGGCTACACCTTC. This codes for CASSWTEIPNYGYTF.

The V and J genes are TRBV6-5 and TRBJ1-2; 9 nucleotides line up with TRBD1. The germline CDR1 and CDR2 sequences are MNHEY and SVGAGI. This CDR3 has 13 residues. With V trimmed by 6 bases and J by 6 bases, 5 bases remained unmatched. The CDR3 sequence: CASSRTGDNGYTF. The CDR3 DNA reads as TGTGCCAGCAGCCGGACAGGGGACAATGGCTACACCTTC.

The rearrangement joins TRBV18 to TRBJ2-7; 9 positions match TRBD1. V lost 3 bases, J lost 2 bases, and 8 bases stayed unmatched. Looked up from germline, CDR1 is KGHSH and CDR2 is LQKENI. CDR3 length equals 16 residues. The CDR3 here is CASSPSPGQGPYEQYF. The CDR3 coding sequence is TGTGCCAGCTCACCCTCCCCGGGACAGGGACCCTACGAGCAGTACTTC.

V gene TRBV2 combines with J gene TRBJ2-7, with 7 bases identical to TRBD2. CDR1 is SNHLY, CDR2 FYNNEI, per germline. This CDR3 has 14 amino acids. After removal of 3 bases from V and 4 bases from J, the junction contained 6 bases not matched to a gene. In DNA, the CDR3 is TGTGCCAGCAGTGAGGGCGGGAGTAAGTACGAGCAGTACTTC. This sequence encodes CASSEGGSKYEQYF.

The V gene is TRBV4-1, the J gene TRBJ2-2; D uncertain. This CDR3 contains 16 residues. V was shortened by 3 bases and J by 4 bases, with 15 bases between the two germline ends. Germline V lookup: CDR1 MGHRA, CDR2 YSYEKL. CDR3 coding DNA: TGCGCCAGCAGCCAGGGCTTCCGCGCATTCACCGGGGAGCTGTTTTTT. Its translation: CASSQGFRAFTGELFF.

The CDR3 sequence is CASGRPDNEQFF. The CDR3 nucleotides are TGTGCCAGCGGGAGACCGGACAATGAGCAGTTCTTC. The chain uses TRBV12-3 or TRBV12-4 and TRBJ2-1; D is possibly TRBD2 (5 bases). There are 12 residues in the CDR3. Trimming cost V 8 bases and J 5 bases, with 10 bases left between them.

The genes are TRBV27 and TRBJ1-1, with D tentatively TRBD1 (6 bases). Trimming shortened V by 2 bases and J by 4 bases, and 11 bases separated the two germline ends. Looked up from germline, CDR1 is MNHEY and CDR2 is SMNVEV (reference sequence). The CDR3 covers 14 residues. The DNA of the CDR3 is TGTGCCAGCAGTTTAGTCCCGGACAGCACTGAAGCTTTCTTT. It is translated as CASSLVPDSTEAFF.

As to this clone: At one boundary the junction diverges from the germline segment, which might be a read error. The chain has TRBV12-5 and TRBJ2-1; 11 positions match TRBD2. The CDR3 is 19 amino acids. CDR1 is LGHNT, CDR2 FRNRAP, per germline. This CDR3 reads CASGLDFSGRARSYNEQFF. CDR3 nucleotides: TGTGCTAGTGGCTTGGACTTTAGCGGGAGGGCCCGGTCCTACAATGAGCAGTTCTTC.